A selection of T cell receptor beta chains follows, all from one sample in a study of CD8 T cells in Susac syndrome. Each CDR3 protein is one row after TCRdb ran MiXCR on the immunoSEQ multiplex PCR reads. The sample carries some 190,000 distinct CDR3 sequences, almost 96% recorded once. Sequencing was carried out using CD4+ T cells from PBMCs. These receptor sequences come from a human donor with multiple sclerosis. CDR3s include the opening cysteine and the closing phenylalanine or tryptophan. D genes are given only for firm matches. The listing skips clone size in some rows; elsewhere it reads once, few, many or a size class.

TRBJ2-1 . TRBD1 16 TRBV7-8 TGTGCCAGCAGCTTAGCGCTAAGGGGGCAGGGCAGTGAGCAGTTCTTC CASSLALRGQGSEQFF
TRBJ1-1 . TRBD1 15 TRBV19 TGTGCCAGTAGTATCCGGGGACAGATCAACACTGAAGCTTTCTTT CASSIRGQINTEAFF
TRBJ2-3 . . 12 TRBV30 TGTGCCTTCGGGACGCGGACAGATACGCAGTATTTT CAFGTRTDTQYF
TRBJ1-1 once . 13 TRBV29-1 TGCAGCGTCACAGGGTTAGGGAACACTGAAGCTTTCTTT CSVTGLGNTEAFF
TRBJ1-1 . . 15 TRBV12-3/TRBV12-4 TGTGCCAGCAGTCCTCGACGAAAACAAGACACTGAAGCTTTCTTT CASSPRRKQDTEAFF
TRBJ2-5 . TRBD1 18 TRBV20-1 TGCAGTGCCGCACTATCGATTGTCTGGACAGGGACTTCCGGGACCCAGTACTTC CSAALSIVWTGTSGTQYF
TRBJ2-4 . . 13 TRBV20-1 TGCAGTGCCGGGGGGCAGGGGAAAAACATTCAGTACTTC CSAGGQGKNIQYF
TRBJ1-5 . . 13 TRBV30 TGTGCCTGGAGTGCCAGCGCGGATCAGCCCCAGCATTTT CAWSASADQPQHF
TRBJ2-7 . TRBD1 14 TRBV20-1 TGCAGTGCGTGGGACAGGGGGTCGCAATGGGAGCAGTACTTC CSAWDRGSQWEQYF
TRBJ2-5 . TRBD1 13 TRBV20-1 TGCAGTGCTGGAACAGGGGGCCAAGAGACCCAGTACTTC CSAGTGGQETQYF
TRBJ2-5 . . 12 TRBV29-1 TGCAGCGTTAGGAGATCCCAAGAGACCCAGTACTTC CSVRRSQETQYF
TRBJ2-1 . . 13 TRBV7-2 TGTGCCAGCAGACGGACGGCCTACAATGAGCAGTTCTTC CASRRTAYNEQFF
TRBJ1-1 . . 13 TRBV5-1 TGCGCCAGCAGCATGGACTGGAACACTGAAGCTTTCTTT CASSMDWNTEAFF
TRBJ2-4 . TRBD1 15 TRBV5-1 TGCGCCAGCAGCTTGGGCACAGGGACAGTCAACATTCAGTACTTC CASSLGTGTVNIQYF
TRBJ1-5 . . 16 TRBV6-6 TGTGCCAGCAGTTACGTCGCAGGGGATAGCAATCAGCCCCAGCATTTT CASSYVAGDSNQPQHF